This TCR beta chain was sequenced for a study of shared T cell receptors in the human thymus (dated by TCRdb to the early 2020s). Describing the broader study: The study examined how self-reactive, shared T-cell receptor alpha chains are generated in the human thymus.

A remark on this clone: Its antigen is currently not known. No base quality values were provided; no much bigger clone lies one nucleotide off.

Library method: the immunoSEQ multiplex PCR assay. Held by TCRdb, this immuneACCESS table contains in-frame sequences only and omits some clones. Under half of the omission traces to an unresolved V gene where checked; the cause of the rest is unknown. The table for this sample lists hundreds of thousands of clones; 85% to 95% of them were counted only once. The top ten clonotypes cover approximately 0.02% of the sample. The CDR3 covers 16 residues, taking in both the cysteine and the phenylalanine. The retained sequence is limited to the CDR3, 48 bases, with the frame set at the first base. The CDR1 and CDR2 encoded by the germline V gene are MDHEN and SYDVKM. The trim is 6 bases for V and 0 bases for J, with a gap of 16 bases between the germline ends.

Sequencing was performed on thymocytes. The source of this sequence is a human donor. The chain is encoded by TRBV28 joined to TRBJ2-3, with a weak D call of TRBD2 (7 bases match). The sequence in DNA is TGTGCCAGCAGGCGGAGGGGGGGCTTTAGCACAGATACGCAGTATTTT. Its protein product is CASRRRGGFSTDTQYF.